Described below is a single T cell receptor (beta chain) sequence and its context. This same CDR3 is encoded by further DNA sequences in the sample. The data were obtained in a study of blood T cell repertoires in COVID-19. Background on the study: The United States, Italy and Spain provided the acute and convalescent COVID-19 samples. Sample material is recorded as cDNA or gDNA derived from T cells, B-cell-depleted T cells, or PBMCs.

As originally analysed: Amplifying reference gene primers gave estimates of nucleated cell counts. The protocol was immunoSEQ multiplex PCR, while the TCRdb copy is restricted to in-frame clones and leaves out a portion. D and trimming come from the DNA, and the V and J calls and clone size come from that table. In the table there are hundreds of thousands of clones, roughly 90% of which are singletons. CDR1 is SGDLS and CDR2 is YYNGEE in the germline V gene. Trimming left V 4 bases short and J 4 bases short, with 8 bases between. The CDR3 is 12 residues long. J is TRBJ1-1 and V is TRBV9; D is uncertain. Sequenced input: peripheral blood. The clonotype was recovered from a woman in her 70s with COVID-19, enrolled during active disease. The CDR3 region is CASSREGTEAFF. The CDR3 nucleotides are TGTGCCAGCAGCCGGGAGGGCACTGAAGCTTTCTTT.